A single T cell receptor (beta chain) is shown here with its context. What it binds is unknown. The CDR3 is 12 residues long. Germline lookup yields CDR1 SGHVS and CDR2 FQNEAQ. V was pared by 3 bases and J by 9 bases, with 9 bases between. This sample was included in a study of CD8 T cells in ankylosing spondylitis. Study-level findings and limits: Ankylosing spondylitis blood appeared to carry a characteristic TCR beta motif of roughly eight highly homologous variants. Certain motif variants had earlier appeared in reactive arthritis synovial fluid and blood. Matched ankylosing spondylitis synovial fluid reportedly showed significant enrichment of disease-linked clones.

As the method for making TCR beta libraries, quantitative 5'-RACE with molecular barcodes was used. TCRdb reprocessed the 5' RACE reads with MiXCR, giving one entry per CDR3 protein. The table lists hundreds of thousands of distinct CDR3 sequences, about 11% of them singletons. The sequenced sample consisted of blood, either unsorted or a sorted T cell fraction (not recorded which). This clonotype originated in a male donor with ankylosing spondylitis. The chain carries TRBV7-8 and TRBJ1-5; D unresolved. Here the CDR3 reads CASSFPLGPQHF. DNA for the CDR3: TGTGCCAGCAGCTTCCCCTTAGGGCCCCAGCATTTT.